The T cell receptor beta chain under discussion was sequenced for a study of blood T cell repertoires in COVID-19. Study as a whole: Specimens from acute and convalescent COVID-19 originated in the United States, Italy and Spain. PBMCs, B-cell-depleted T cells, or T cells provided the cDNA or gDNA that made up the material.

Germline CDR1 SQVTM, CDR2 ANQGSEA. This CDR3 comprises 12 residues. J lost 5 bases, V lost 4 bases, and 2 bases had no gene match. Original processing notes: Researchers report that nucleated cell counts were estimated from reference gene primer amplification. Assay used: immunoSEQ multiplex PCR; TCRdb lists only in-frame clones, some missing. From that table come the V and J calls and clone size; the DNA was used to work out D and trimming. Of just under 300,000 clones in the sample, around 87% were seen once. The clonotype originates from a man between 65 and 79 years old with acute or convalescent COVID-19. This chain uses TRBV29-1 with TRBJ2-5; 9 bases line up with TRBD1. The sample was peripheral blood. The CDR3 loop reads CSVGQGDETQYF. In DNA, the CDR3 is TGCAGCGTTGGACAGGGGGATGAGACCCAGTACTTC. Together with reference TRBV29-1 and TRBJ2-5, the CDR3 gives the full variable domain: SAVISQKPSRDICQRGTSLTIQCQVDSQVTMMFWYRQQPGQSLTLIATANQGSEATYESGFVIDKFPISRPNLTFSTLTVSNMSPEDSSIYLCSVGQGDETQYFGPGTRLLVL.